These 26 T cell receptor beta chains originate from one sample sequenced in a study of cytomegalovirus exposure and HLA in healthy donors. Primers included in the PCR were 60 Vbeta and 13 Jbeta primers. TCRdb's copy holds only in-frame clones and misses some; the assay was immunoSEQ multiplex PCR. This table holds 90,000 to 150,000 clones. Sequencing was done on a sample of PBMCs. Receptors were obtained from a man aged 18 to 35 in good health and CMV-seronegative.

The rearrangement uses TRBV27 and TRBJ2-7; D unresolved. Trimming removed 4 bases at V and 0 bases at J, with 4 bases between. This CDR3 is 12 amino acids long. Per the germline V gene, CDR1 is MNHEY and CDR2 is SMNVEV (reference sequence). The DNA of the CDR3 is TGTGCCAGCAGTTCCAGCTCCTACGAGCAGTACTTC. Amino acid sequence: CASSSSSYEQYF.

The chain joins TRBV30 to TRBJ1-6; TRBD1 aligns across 7 bases. V lost 0 bases to trimming and J lost 6 bases; unmatched junction nucleotides: 14. The CDR3 sequence is 18 residues long. CDR1 is GTSNPN and CDR2 is SVGIG in the germline V gene (reference sequence). The CDR3 DNA is TGTGCCTGGAGTGTGGTCGGGACAGAATTCTTTTTTAATTCACCCCTCCACTTT. Protein: CAWSVVGTEFFFNSPLHF.

This sequence joins TRBV18 and TRBJ1-1; a weak D match, TRBD1 (6 bases). From germline, CDR1 is KGHSH and CDR2 LQKENI. V lost 3 bases and J 5 bases, leaving 19 bases between the germline ends. The CDR3 length is 16 residues. CDR3 loop: CASSPRPGTPWTEAFF. CDR3 nucleotides: TGTGCCAGCTCACCGAGGCCCGGGACACCTTGGACTGAAGCTTTCTTT.

The V call is TRBV7-2, the J call TRBJ2-7, with 8 nucleotides matching TRBD2. CDR3 size: 14 residues. The germline gives CDR1 SGHTA, CDR2 FQGNSA. The V and J ends lost 5 bases and 9 bases, in that order; junction bases with no gene match: 12. This CDR3 reads CASSREGSGVGQYF. CDR3 in DNA: TGTGCCAGCAGCCGGGAGGGGTCAGGGGTGGGGCAGTACTTC.

V is TRBV18 and J is TRBJ1-5; 7 bases fit TRBD1. The germline CDR1 and CDR2 sequences are KGHSH and LQKENI. This CDR3 contains 14 residues. J lost 2 bases, V lost 4 bases, and 2 bases had no gene match. The CDR3 DNA is TGTGCCAGCTCACGCACAGGGGGCAATCAGCCCCAGCATTTT. Residues: CASSRTGGNQPQHF.

The chain joins TRBV6-5 to TRBJ1-4, with D uncertain. Trimming left V 1 base short and J 0 bases short, with 9 bases between. Germline CDR1 reads MNHEY; CDR2 reads SVGAGI. The CDR3 has 16 residues. In nucleotides, the CDR3 is TGTGCCAGCAGTTACTGGCCAGTTGCAACTAATGAAAAACTGTTTTTT. It specifies CASSYWPVATNEKLFF.

The chain joins TRBV10-3 to TRBJ1-4, with 7 bases lining up with TRBD1. Germline CDR1 is ENHRY and CDR2 is SYGVKD. V shed 5 bases and J 7 bases; nucleotides not matched to a gene: 10. The CDR3 sequence is 15 residues long. Written as DNA, the CDR3 is TGTGCCATCAGTTCCTTACAGGGGCTAGGTGAAAAACTGTTTTTT. This gives the protein CAISSLQGLGEKLFF.

V usage is TRBV28 and J usage is TRBJ1-5; D possibly corresponds to TRBD1 (6 bases). CDR3 length: 11 residues. Per germline, CDR1 MDHEN and CDR2 SYDVKM. Trimming stripped 9 bases from V and 7 bases from J, with 10 bases between. The CDR3 bases are TGTGCCAGTCGGGGGGCCCAGCCCCAGCATTTT. Amino acid sequence: CASRGAQPQHF.

This sequence joins TRBV9 and TRBJ1-1, with TRBD1 matching over 10 bases. Germline CDR1 reads SGDLS; CDR2 reads YYNGEE. The junction had 8 bases not matched to a gene; V was cut back by 3 bases and J by 3 bases. The CDR3 has 16 amino acids. Here the CDR3 DNA reads TGTGCCAGCAGCGATAAGACAGGGGGCTTGGACACTGAAGCTTTCTTT. It translates to CASSDKTGGLDTEAFF.

The rearrangement links TRBV29-1 to TRBJ1-1; TRBD1 might be the D (6 bases). The CDR3 covers 16 residues. The germline V gene encodes CDR1 SQVTM and CDR2 ANQGSEA. V was trimmed by 4 bases and J by 0 bases, leaving 18 bases between them. Here the CDR3 DNA reads TGCAGCGTTGTGGCCCCAAGGGGGACCATGAACACTGAAGCTTTCTTT. The encoded protein is CSVVAPRGTMNTEAFF. Filled out from reference TRBV29-1 and TRBJ1-1, the complete variable domain reads SAVISQKPSRDICQRGTSLTIQCQVDSQVTMMFWYRQQPGQSLTLIATANQGSEATYESGFVIDKFPISRPNLTFSTLTVSNMSPEDSSIYLCSVVAPRGTMNTEAFFGQGTRLTVV.

In nucleotides, the CDR3 is TGTGCCAGCAGCCAGAGGACAGGGGGTGCCACTGAAGCTTTCTTT. This translates into CASSQRTGGATEAFF. The chain links TRBV14 to TRBJ1-1, with 10 bases matching TRBD1. The V segment lost 3 bases and the J segment 4 bases; nucleotides outside the gene matches: 5. The germline CDR1 and CDR2 sequences are SGHDN and FVKESK. The CDR3 contains 15 residues. Variable domain in full (rest from reference TRBV14 and TRBJ1-1): EAGVTQFPSHSVIEKGQTVTLRCDPISGHDNLYWYRRVMGKEIKFLLHFVKESKQDESGMPNNRFLAERTGGTYSTLKVQPAELEDSGVYFCASSQRTGGATEAFFGQGTRLTVV.

The chain is built from TRBV9 and TRBJ2-2; tentative D call: TRBD1 (5 bases). V shed 4 bases and J shed 6 bases, with 10 bases lying between them. Germline V CDR1 and CDR2: SGDLS, YYNGEE. This CDR3 is built from 13 residues. The CDR3 DNA sequence: TGTGCCAGCAGCAGGAACAGGCCCGGGGAGCTGTTTTTT. This sequence encodes CASSRNRPGELFF. The full variable domain, with the rest looked up from reference TRBV9 and TRBJ2-2, is DSGVTQTPKHLITATGQRVTLRCSPRSGDLSVYWYQQSLDQGLQFLIQYYNGEERAKGNILERFSAQQFPDLHSELNLSSLELGDSALYFCASSRNRPGELFFGEGSRLTVL.

The chain carries TRBV18 and TRBJ2-1; 7 bases agree with TRBD2. V gave up 1 base and J gave up 6 bases; unmatched junction bases: 6. From germline, CDR1 is KGHSH and CDR2 LQKENI. This CDR3 region has 15 residues. CDR3 loop: CASSPLPSGLNEQFF. CDR3 in DNA: TGTGCCAGCTCACCACTTCCTAGCGGACTCAATGAGCAGTTCTTC.

CDR3 loop: CATKRDTDTQYF. CDR3 DNA sequence: TGTGCCACCAAGCGGGACACAGATACGCAGTATTTT. The chain links TRBV6-5 to TRBJ2-3, with 7 nucleotides matching TRBD2. The CDR3 has 12 amino acids. After removal of 10 bases from V and 2 bases from J, the junction contained 3 bases not matched to a gene. Germline assignment: CDR1 MNHEY and CDR2 SVGAGI.

The chain employs TRBV5-4 and TRBJ1-6, with D possibly being TRBD1 (6 bases). V was cut by 4 bases and J by 3 bases, with 14 bases left in between. Germline-derived CDR1 and CDR2 are SGHNT and YYREEE (reference sequence). The CDR3 totals 16 residues. The CDR3 loop is CASSPGRQVYNSPLHF. As DNA, the CDR3 is TGTGCCAGCAGCCCCGGCAGACAGGTCTATAATTCACCCCTCCACTTT.

The rearrangement links TRBV19 to TRBJ2-3; 10 bases agree with TRBD1. CDR3 size: 15 residues. The V gene's germline CDR1 is LNHDA and CDR2 SQIVND (reference sequence). V dropped 4 bases and J dropped 1; count of bases not matched to a gene: 2. The CDR3 protein is CASSTGTGGTDTQYF. CDR3 coding DNA: TGTGCCAGTAGTACCGGGACAGGGGGCACAGATACGCAGTATTTT. The complete variable domain, with remaining parts taken from reference TRBV19 and TRBJ2-3, reads DGGITQSPKYLFRKEGQNVTLSCEQNLNHDAMYWYRQDPGQGLRLIYYSQIVNDFQKGDIAEGYSVSREKKESFPLTVTSAQKNPTAFYLCASSTGTGGTDTQYFGPGTRLTVL.

This chain links TRBV7-6 with TRBJ2-3; TRBD2 matches 12 bases. V was clipped by 1 base and J by 2 bases; unmatched bases: 10. The CDR3 sequence is 19 residues long. Germline CDR1 reads SGHVS; CDR2 reads FNYEAQ. The CDR3 DNA reads TGTGCCAGCAGCTTAGGCGCCCGTACTAGCGGGGGGCCCACAGATACGCAGTATTTT. Protein: CASSLGARTSGGPTDTQYF.

CDR3 region: CAFTRGSNQPQHF. The CDR3 DNA reads as TGTGCCTTCACCCGAGGGAGCAATCAGCCCCAGCATTTT. V gene TRBV30 combines with J gene TRBJ1-5, with no clear D. Per germline, CDR1 GTSNPN and CDR2 SVGIG (reference sequence). The V and J ends lost 7 bases and 1 base respectively, with 11 bases between them. The CDR3 extends over 13 amino acids.

The J gene is TRBJ1-3, the V gene TRBV4-2, with D unresolved. Germline V gene data show CDR1 as LGHNA and CDR2 as YNFKEQ. Trimming took 3 bases from V and 0 from J, leaving 18 bases between them. The CDR3 contains 18 residues. The CDR3 loop reads CASSQTPTAGGSGNTIYF. CDR3 nucleotide sequence: TGTGCCAGCAGCCAGACCCCTACTGCTGGAGGCTCTGGAAACACCATATATTTT.

This chain connects TRBV29-1 to TRBJ1-3, with unresolved D. CDR3 length equals 15 residues. Between the trimmed V and J ends, which lost 6 bases and 0 bases, there was a span of 15 bases. Germline V gives CDR1 SQVTM, CDR2 ANQGSEA. The CDR3 DNA reads as TGCAGCGTCCACCGGAACAGCCCCTCTGGAAACACCATATATTTT. Residues: CSVHRNSPSGNTIYF.

The chain has TRBV18 and TRBJ2-1; D remains unclear. Trimming shortened V by 0 bases and J by 0 bases, and 9 bases separated the two germline ends. This CDR3 spans 16 amino acids. Looked up from germline, CDR1 is KGHSH and CDR2 is LQKENI. CDR3 DNA sequence: TGTGCCAGCTCACCACCGTCGGAGAGCTCCTACAATGAGCAGTTCTTC. It encodes CASSPPSESSYNEQFF.

The chain combines TRBV4-2 with TRBJ2-5, with D possibly TRBD1 on 6 matching bases. V lost 2 bases, J lost 5 bases, and 15 bases lay in between. Germline V gives CDR1 LGHNA, CDR2 YNFKEQ. The CDR3 extends over 15 amino acids. The CDR3 nucleotides read TGTGCCAGCAGCCAAACTCAGGACAGTAGGGAGACCCAGTACTTC. This gives the protein CASSQTQDSRETQYF.

This CDR3 reads CAISGQGEEAFF. The CDR3 DNA sequence: TGTGCCATCAGTGGACAGGGGGAGGAAGCTTTCTTT. The genes are TRBV10-3 and TRBJ1-1; the match to TRBD1 covers 9 bases. Losses at the gene ends were 4 bases for V and 8 bases for J; bases not matched to a gene: 2. The CDR3 loop spans 12 amino acids. The germline gives CDR1 ENHRY, CDR2 SYGVKD.

The chain has TRBV18 and TRBJ2-7; TRBD2 matches 7 bases. The ends lost 6 bases at V and 0 bases at J; junction bases unmatched: 5. Germline CDR1 is KGHSH and CDR2 is LQKENI. The CDR3 spans 14 residues. Here the CDR3 DNA reads TGTGCCAGCTCGTTAGCGGGTCGCTCCTACGAGCAGTACTTC. It specifies CASSLAGRSYEQYF.

J is TRBJ2-1 and V is TRBV5-1; TRBD1 matches 7 bases. The CDR3 spans 13 residues. J gave up 5 bases and V 5 bases, and 4 bases lay outside the gene matches. Germline values: CDR1 SGHRS, CDR2 YFSETQ. Here the CDR3 reads CASRGQGDNEQFF. The CDR3 nucleotides read TGCGCCAGCAGGGGGCAGGGGGACAATGAGCAGTTCTTC.

This chain joins TRBV11-2 and TRBJ2-1, with D perhaps matching TRBD2 (5 bases). CDR1 is SGHAT and CDR2 is FQNNGV in the germline V gene. Trimming took 3 bases from V and 0 from J, leaving 12 bases between them. The CDR3 length is 16 residues. The CDR3 nucleotides are TGTGCCAGCAGCTTGGGAGCGGAAAGCTCCTACAATGAGCAGTTCTTC. Translated, it gives CASSLGAESSYNEQFF. Variable domain in full (rest from reference TRBV11-2 and TRBJ2-1): EAGVAQSPRYKIIEKRQSVAFWCNPISGHATLYWYQQILGQGPKLLIQFQNNGVVDDSQLPKDRFSAERLKGVDSTLKIQPAKLEDSAVYLCASSLGAESSYNEQFFGPGTRLTVL.